This T cell receptor (beta chain) comes out of a study of blood T cells in healthy people across ages. In its sample, this clonotype was seen once. The CDR3 length is 14 residues. Trimming took off 1 base at V and 2 bases at J, with 8 bases between the two ends. Combining a sample-barcoded 5' primer with a J-beta primer mix, a second PCR ran for about 7 to 11 cycles. TCRdb re-called the 5' RACE reads with MiXCR, one entry per CDR3 protein. This table holds 750,000 to 850,000 distinct CDR3 sequences, roughly 25% found once. These data also formed part of another study, on T cells of mothers and their children.

Sequencing was carried out using blood. The TCR sequence derives from a boy younger than 18 in good health. The chain carries TRBV12-3 or TRBV12-4 and TRBJ1-1; no definite D call. In DNA form, the CDR3 reads TGTGCCAGCAGTTTAGGGTTCAGAAACACTGAAGCTTTCTTT. Translation: CASSLGFRNTEAFF.